This record covers a single T cell receptor (beta chain). Its specificity is not known. Trimming stripped 3 bases from V and 5 bases from J, with 13 bases between. The CDR3 sequence is 15 residues long. The data were taken from a study of T cell repertoires in cytomegalovirus infection. At the level of the study: Peptides in the study included HLA-C-restricted and HLA-B-restricted CMV epitopes. Public TCR beta signatures provided an indication of both CMV infection and a matching HLA type. Regarding the study as a whole: HLA-C-restricted CMV-specific TCR beta clonotypes prevailed in the ex vivo response. Frequencies of public TCR beta families were cumulated, and this identified carriers of CMV plus the relevant HLA.

TCRdb passed the reads through MiXCR, listing each CDR3 protein once. The sample contains approximately 910,000 distinct CDR3 sequences, 30% to 40% of which appear only once. Source: cultured CD8+ T cells from PBMCs, taken from culture after CMV antigen stimulation. This clonotype was sampled from a human donor in good health (CMV status not recorded). Some clones in this sample may be carry-over from other donors' samples. The chain has TRBV12-3 or TRBV12-4 and TRBJ1-4; D possibly corresponds to TRBD1 (6 bases). Written as DNA, the CDR3 is TGTGCCAGCAGTTTGGGCGGGACAAAGAATGAAAAACTGTTTTTT. This encodes CASSLGGTKNEKLFF.